This TCR beta chain was obtained from a study of blood T cell repertoires in COVID-19. In the study overall: PBMCs, B-cell-depleted T cells, or T cells were the source of the cDNA or gDNA that made up the material.

Donors were grouped by their self-reported clinical history. Only in-frame clones appear in the TCRdb table, and some are missing; sequencing was by immunoSEQ multiplex PCR. Of under 200,000 clones in the sample, about 80% were seen once. This clone was seen a single time. This TCR was sampled from a man over 45 who had recovered from COVID-19. Sample: PBMCs or T cells enriched from blood (not recorded which).

The CDR3 loop reads CASSAFGGTDTQYF. Here the CDR3 DNA reads TGCGCCAGCAGCGCATTCGGGGGCACAGATACGCAGTATTTT. The genes are TRBV5-1 and TRBJ2-3; a weak D match, TRBD2 (5 bases). The CDR3 covers 14 residues. Trimming took off 4 bases at V and 1 base at J, with 10 bases between the two ends. Looked up from germline, CDR1 is SGHRS and CDR2 is YFSETQ.